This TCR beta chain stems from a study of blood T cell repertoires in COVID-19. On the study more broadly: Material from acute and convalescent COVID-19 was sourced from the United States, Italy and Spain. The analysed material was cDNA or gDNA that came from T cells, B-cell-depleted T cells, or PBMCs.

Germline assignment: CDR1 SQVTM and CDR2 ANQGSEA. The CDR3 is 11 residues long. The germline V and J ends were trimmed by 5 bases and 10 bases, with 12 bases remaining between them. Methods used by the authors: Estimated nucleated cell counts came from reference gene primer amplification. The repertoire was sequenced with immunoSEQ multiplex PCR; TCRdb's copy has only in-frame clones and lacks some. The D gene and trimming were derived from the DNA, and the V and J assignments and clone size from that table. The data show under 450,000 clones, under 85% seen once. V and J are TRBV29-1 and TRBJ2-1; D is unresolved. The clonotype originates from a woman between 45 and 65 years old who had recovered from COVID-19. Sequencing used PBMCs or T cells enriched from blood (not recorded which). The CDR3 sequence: CSVNRRWEQFF. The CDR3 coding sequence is TGCAGCGTTAACAGACGGTGGGAGCAGTTCTTC.